This TCR beta chain was sequenced for a study of CD8 T cells in Susac syndrome. The CDR3 contains 15 residues. The V gene lost 3 bases and the J gene lost 4 bases, with 15 bases spanning the gap. Germline CDR1 KGHSH, CDR2 LQKENI. Peripheral blood CD8+ and CD4+ T cells were profiled by TCR beta sequencing. It was negative isolation that provided the CD8+ and CD4+ T cells, whereas TEMRA cells were enriched by FACS. It was with random hexamers that roughly 0.5 to 1 ug RNA was reverse transcribed. Amplification of TCR beta CDR3 spanned 54 Vbeta and 13 Jbeta via immunoSEQ multiplex PCR. One entry per CDR3 protein results from TCRdb running MiXCR on the immunoSEQ multiplex PCR reads. The sample lists approximately 150,000 distinct CDR3 sequences; around 94% were seen once.

The chain links TRBV18 to TRBJ1-1; maybe TRBD1 (5 bases). This sequence was found in a human donor in good health. The sequencing input was CD4+ T cells from PBMCs. As DNA, the CDR3 is TGTGCCAGCTCACCCTCTCGGGGGGTGTCCACTGAAGCTTTCTTT. Translating gives CASSPSRGVSTEAFF.